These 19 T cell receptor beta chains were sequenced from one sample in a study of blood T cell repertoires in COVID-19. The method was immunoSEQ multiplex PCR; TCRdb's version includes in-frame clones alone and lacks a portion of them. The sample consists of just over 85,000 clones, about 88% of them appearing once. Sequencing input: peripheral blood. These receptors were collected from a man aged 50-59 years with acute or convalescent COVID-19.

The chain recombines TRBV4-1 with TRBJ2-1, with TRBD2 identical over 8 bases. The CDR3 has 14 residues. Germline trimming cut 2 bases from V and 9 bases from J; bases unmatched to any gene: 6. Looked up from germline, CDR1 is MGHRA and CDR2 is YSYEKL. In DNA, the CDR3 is TGCGCCAGCAGCCAACCTCGGGGGGGGGCTGAGCAGTTCTTC. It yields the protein CASSQPRGGAEQFF.

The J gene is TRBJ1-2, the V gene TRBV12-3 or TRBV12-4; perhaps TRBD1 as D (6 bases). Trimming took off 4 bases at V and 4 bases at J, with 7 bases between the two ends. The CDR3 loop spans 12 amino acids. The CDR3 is CASSWDIYGYTF. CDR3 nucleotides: TGTGCCAGCAGTTGGGACATCTATGGCTACACCTTC.

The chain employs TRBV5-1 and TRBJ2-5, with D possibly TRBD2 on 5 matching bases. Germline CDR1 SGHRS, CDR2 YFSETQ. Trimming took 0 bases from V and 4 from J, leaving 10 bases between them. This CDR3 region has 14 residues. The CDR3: CASSLVASPETQYF. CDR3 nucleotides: TGCGCCAGCAGCTTGGTAGCGAGCCCAGAGACCCAGTACTTC.

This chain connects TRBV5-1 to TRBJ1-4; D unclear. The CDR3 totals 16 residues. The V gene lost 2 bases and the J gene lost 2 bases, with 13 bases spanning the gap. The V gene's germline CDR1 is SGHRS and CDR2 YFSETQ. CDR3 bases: TGCGCCAGCAGCTTCGGCCGCGGAGCTACTAATGAAAAACTGTTTTTT. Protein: CASSFGRGATNEKLFF.

In DNA form, the CDR3 reads TGTGCCAGCAGCCGAGGTAGCGGGGAAGAGACCCAGTACTTC. It codes for CASSRGSGEETQYF. The genes are TRBV3-1 (or the pseudogene TRBV3-2) and TRBJ2-5, with 8 bases that match TRBD2. The CDR3 has 14 amino acids. Trimming cost V 4 bases and J 3 bases; bases outside gene matches: 4. Per germline, CDR1 LGHDT and CDR2 YNNKEL (reference sequence).

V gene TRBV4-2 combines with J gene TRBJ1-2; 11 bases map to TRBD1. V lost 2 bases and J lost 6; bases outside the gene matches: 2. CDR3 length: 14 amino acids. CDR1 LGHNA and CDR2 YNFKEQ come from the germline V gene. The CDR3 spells CASSQRTGGDGYTF. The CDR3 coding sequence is TGTGCCAGCAGCCAAAGGACAGGGGGCGATGGCTACACCTTC.

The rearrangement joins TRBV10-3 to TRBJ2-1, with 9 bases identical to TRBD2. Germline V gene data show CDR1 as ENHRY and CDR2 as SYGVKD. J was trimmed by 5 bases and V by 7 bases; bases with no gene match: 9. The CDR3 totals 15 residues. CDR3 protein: CAIMNQRGANNEQFF. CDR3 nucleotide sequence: TGTGCCATCATGAACCAGCGGGGGGCCAACAATGAGCAGTTCTTC.

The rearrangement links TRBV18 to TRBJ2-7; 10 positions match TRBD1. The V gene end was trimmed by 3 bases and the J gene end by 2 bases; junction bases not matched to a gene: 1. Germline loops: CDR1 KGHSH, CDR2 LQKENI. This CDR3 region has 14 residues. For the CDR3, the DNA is TGTGCCAGCTCACCCGGGACAGGGGCCTACGAGCAGTACTTC. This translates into CASSPGTGAYEQYF.

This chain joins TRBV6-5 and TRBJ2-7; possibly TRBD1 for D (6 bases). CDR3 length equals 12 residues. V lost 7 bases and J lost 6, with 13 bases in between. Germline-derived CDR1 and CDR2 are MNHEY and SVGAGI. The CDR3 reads CASKQGVGEQYF. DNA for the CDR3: TGTGCCAGCAAACAGGGAGTTGGCGAGCAGTACTTC.

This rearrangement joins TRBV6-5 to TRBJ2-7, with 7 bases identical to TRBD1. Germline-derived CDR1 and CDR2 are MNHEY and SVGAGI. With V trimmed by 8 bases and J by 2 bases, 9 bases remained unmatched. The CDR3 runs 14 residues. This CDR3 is CASLPQGQTYEQYF. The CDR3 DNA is TGTGCCAGCCTTCCCCAGGGACAGACCTACGAGCAGTACTTC.

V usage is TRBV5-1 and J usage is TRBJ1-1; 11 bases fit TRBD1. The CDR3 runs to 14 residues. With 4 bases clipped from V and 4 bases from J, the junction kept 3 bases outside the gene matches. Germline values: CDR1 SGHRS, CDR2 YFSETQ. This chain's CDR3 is CASSPGTGGTEAFF. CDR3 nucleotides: TGCGCCAGCAGCCCCGGGACAGGGGGCACTGAAGCTTTCTTT.

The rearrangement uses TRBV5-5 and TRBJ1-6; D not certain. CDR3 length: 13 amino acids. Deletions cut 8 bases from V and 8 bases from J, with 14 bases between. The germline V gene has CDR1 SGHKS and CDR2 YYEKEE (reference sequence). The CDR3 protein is CASTEGGYSPLHF. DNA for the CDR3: TGTGCCAGTACCGAAGGCGGGTATTCACCCCTCCACTTT.

The CDR3 region is CASNPTGGYGYTF. In DNA form, the CDR3 reads TGTGCCAGCAACCCGACAGGGGGATATGGCTACACCTTC. The rearrangement links TRBV2 to TRBJ1-2; TRBD1 matches 9 bases. The junction had 5 bases not matched to a gene; V was cut back by 7 bases and J by 5 bases. CDR1 SNHLY and CDR2 FYNNEI come from the germline V gene. The CDR3 sequence is 13 residues long.

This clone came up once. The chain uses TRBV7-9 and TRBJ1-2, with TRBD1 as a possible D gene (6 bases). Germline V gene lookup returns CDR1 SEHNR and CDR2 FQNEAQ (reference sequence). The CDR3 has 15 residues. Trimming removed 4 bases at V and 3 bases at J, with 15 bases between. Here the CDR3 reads CASSSQGSSYYGYTF. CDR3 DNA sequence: TGTGCCAGCAGCTCTCAGGGGTCTAGTTACTATGGCTACACCTTC.

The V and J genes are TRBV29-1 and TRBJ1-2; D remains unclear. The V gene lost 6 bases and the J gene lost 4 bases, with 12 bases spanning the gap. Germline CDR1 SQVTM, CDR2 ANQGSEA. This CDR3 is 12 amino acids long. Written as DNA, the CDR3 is TGCAGCGTGCCCCCAGGTTCCTATGGCTACACCTTC. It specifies CSVPPGSYGYTF. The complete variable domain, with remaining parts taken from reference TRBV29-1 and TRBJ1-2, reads SAVISQKPSRDICQRGTSLTIQCQVDSQVTMMFWYRQQPGQSLTLIATANQGSEATYESGFVIDKFPISRPNLTFSTLTVSNMSPEDSSIYLCSVPPGSYGYTFGSGTRLTVV.

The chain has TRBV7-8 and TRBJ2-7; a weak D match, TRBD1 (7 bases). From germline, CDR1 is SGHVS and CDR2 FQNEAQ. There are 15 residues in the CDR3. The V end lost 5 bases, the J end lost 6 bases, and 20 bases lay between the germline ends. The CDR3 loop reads CASSQEHHRGGEQYF. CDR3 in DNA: TGTGCCAGCAGCCAAGAACACCACAGGGGAGGCGAGCAGTACTTC.

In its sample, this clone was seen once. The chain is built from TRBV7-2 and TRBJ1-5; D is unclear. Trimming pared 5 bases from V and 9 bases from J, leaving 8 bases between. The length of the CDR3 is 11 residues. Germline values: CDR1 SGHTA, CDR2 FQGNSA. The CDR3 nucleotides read TGTGCCAGCAGCAAGAGAAGGCCCCAGCATTTT. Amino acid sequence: CASSKRRPQHF.

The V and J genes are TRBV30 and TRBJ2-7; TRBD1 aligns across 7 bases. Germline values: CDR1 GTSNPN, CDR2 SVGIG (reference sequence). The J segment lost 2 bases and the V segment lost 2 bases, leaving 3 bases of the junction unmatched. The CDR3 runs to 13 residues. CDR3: CAWSPTGAYEQYF. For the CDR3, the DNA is TGTGCCTGGAGTCCAACAGGGGCCTACGAGCAGTACTTC.

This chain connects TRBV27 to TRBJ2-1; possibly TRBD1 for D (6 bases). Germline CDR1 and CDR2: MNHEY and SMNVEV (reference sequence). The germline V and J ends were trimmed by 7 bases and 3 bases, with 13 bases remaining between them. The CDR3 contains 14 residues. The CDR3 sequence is CASTKGDNYNEQFF. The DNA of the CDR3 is TGTGCCAGCACCAAAGGGGACAACTACAATGAGCAGTTCTTC.